This TCR beta chain was obtained from a study of shared clonotypes between healthy human individuals. Using immunoSEQ multiplex PCR, the repertoire was profiled, and TCRdb retains in-frame clones only, with some absent. The table records 1,500,000 or so clones, around 97% of them present only once. V was trimmed by 1 base and J by 1 base, leaving 12 bases between them. Germline CDR1 and CDR2: SGHTA and FQGNSA. The CDR3 runs to 16 residues. Specimen: naive CD4+ T cells sorted from blood. Subset here: CD45RA+ positively selected. The chain employs TRBV7-2 and TRBJ2-3; a possible D gene is TRBD2 (6 bases). The TCR sequence derives from a young man in good health. The CDR3: CASSLGAGGGTDTQYF. Here the CDR3 DNA reads TGTGCCAGCAGCTTAGGTGCGGGCGGGGGCACAGATACGCAGTATTTT.